These 24 T cell receptor beta chains came from one sample sequenced in a study of human T cells and chemical hapten exposure. TCRdb redid the calling of the RACE reads with MiXCR, one entry per CDR3 protein. The sample consists of about 80,000 distinct CDR3 sequences, more than 9% of them appearing once. The time point: patch test 2, 6 weeks after DPC sensitization. Treatment specified: therapeutic diphenylcyclopropenone sensitization with weekly scalp DPC. Sequencing was performed on whole blood, taken in connection with sensitization to the hapten diphenylcyclopropenone (DPC). All receptors come from a man between 18 and 35 years old with alopecia areata. Some clones in this sample may be carry-over from other donors' samples.

This clonotype came up a few times. The DNA for the CDR3 is TGTGCCACCACCCTAGGGGGGACTGAAGCTTTCTTT. Amino acid sequence: CATTLGGTEAFF. The V gene is TRBV12-3 or TRBV12-4, the J gene TRBJ1-1, with a weak D call TRBD1 (6 bases). The CDR3 loop spans 12 amino acids. V gave up 10 bases and J gave up 5 bases, with 14 bases separating them.

The table lists this clonotype with many counts. The rearrangement uses TRBV7-9 and TRBJ1-3; no firm D call. With 1 base removed from V and 3 bases from J, the gap between germline ends came to 13 bases. The CDR3 is 16 amino acids. Germline V lookup: CDR1 SEHNR, CDR2 FQNEAQ (reference sequence). The CDR3 reads CASSLDGRKLGNTIYF. The CDR3 DNA reads TGTGCCAGCAGCTTAGACGGGCGGAAGCTTGGAAACACCATATATTTT.

This rearrangement joins TRBV29-1 to TRBJ1-1; D perhaps matches TRBD1 (5 bases). This CDR3 region has 13 residues. Trimming cost V 4 bases and J 5 bases, with 14 bases left between them. The germline V gene encodes CDR1 SQVTM and CDR2 ANQGSEA. CDR3: CSVVRGVETEAFF. The CDR3 nucleotides read TGCAGCGTTGTGCGGGGGGTAGAAACTGAAGCTTTCTTT.

V usage is TRBV14 and J usage is TRBJ1-2, with D possibly matching TRBD1 (5 bases). The V and J ends lost 1 base and 4 bases respectively, with 7 bases between them. In germline, CDR1 is SGHDN, CDR2 FVKESK. The CDR3 totals 13 residues. CDR3 residues: CASSQGGTYGYTF. CDR3 in DNA: TGTGCCAGCAGCCAAGGGGGGACCTATGGCTACACCTTC. The full variable domain, completed using reference TRBV14 and TRBJ1-2, is EAGVTQFPSHSVIEKGQTVTLRCDPISGHDNLYWYRRVMGKEIKFLLHFVKESKQDESGMPNNRFLAERTGGTYSTLKVQPAELEDSGVYFCASSQGGTYGYTFGSGTRLTVV.

This clonotype was picked up a small number of times. The chain combines TRBV19 with TRBJ2-3, with D unresolved. CDR3 size: 12 residues. The ends were cut back, 5 bases at V and 1 base at J, with 4 bases in the middle. Looked up from germline, CDR1 is LNHDA and CDR2 is SQIVND (reference sequence). The CDR3 sequence: CASSPRTDTQYF. The CDR3 nucleotides are TGTGCCAGTAGTCCCCGCACAGATACGCAGTATTTT.

The chain uses TRBV7-9 and TRBJ1-5, with a possible D match to TRBD1 (6 bases). CDR1 and CDR2 (germline): SEHNR, FQNEAQ (reference sequence). The ends were cut back, 5 bases at V and 5 bases at J, with 13 bases in the middle. The CDR3 has 14 residues. The CDR3 DNA reads TGTGCCAGCAGCATGGGCAGGGGACATCAGCCCCAGCATTTT. It translates to CASSMGRGHQPQHF. Looking up the rest from reference TRBV7-9 and TRBJ1-5 gives the full variable domain: DTGVSQNPRHKITKRGQNVTFRCDPISEHNRLYWYRQTLGQGPEFLTYFQNEAQLEKSRLLSDRFSAERPKGSFSTLEIQRTEQGDSAMYLCASSMGRGHQPQHFGDGTRLSIL.

This clonotype was seen many times. CDR3 coding DNA: TGCAGTGCTAGACCAGCAGCCCCTGGAAACACCATATATTTT. This gives the protein CSARPAAPGNTIYF. The rearrangement joins TRBV20-1 to TRBJ1-3; D unclear. This CDR3 has 14 residues. V lost 2 bases and J lost 2, with 10 bases in between. Germline V gene sequence: CDR1 DFQATT, CDR2 SNEGSKA (reference sequence).

In its sample, this clonotype was seen a few times. J is TRBJ2-3 and V is TRBV4-3; D unresolved. Germline lookup yields CDR1 LGHNA and CDR2 YSLEER. This CDR3 is built from 15 residues. V shed 1 base and J shed 1 base, with 9 bases lying between them. CDR3 in DNA: TGCGCCAGCAGCCAAGGGCACACCCGCACAGATACGCAGTATTTT. It is translated as CASSQGHTRTDTQYF.

This clonotype showed up just a few times. The V and J genes are TRBV6-5 and TRBJ1-2, with D maybe TRBD1 (5 bases). Germline V CDR1 and CDR2: MNHEY, SVGAGI. V lost 4 bases and J 4 bases, leaving 13 bases between the germline ends. This CDR3 is built from 14 residues. The chain's CDR3 is CASSSRTGLYGYTF. The CDR3 region has the DNA TGTGCCAGCAGTTCCCGTACAGGACTCTATGGCTACACCTTC.

This clonotype turned up a few times. For the CDR3, the DNA is TGCGCCAGCAGCCAAGATGAGACAGGGGGCAGCGACGAGCAGTACTTC. Protein product: CASSQDETGGSDEQYF. This sequence joins TRBV4-3 and TRBJ2-7; 10 bases map to TRBD1. Germline lookup yields CDR1 LGHNA and CDR2 YSLEER. The CDR3 spans 16 residues. Losses at the gene ends were 0 bases for V and 5 bases for J; bases not matched to a gene: 7.

In this sample, this clonotype turned up a few times. The chain couples TRBV5-6 to TRBJ2-1; D may be TRBD1 or TRBD2 (6 bases each). V was pared by 3 bases and J by 1 base, with 11 bases between. CDR3 size: 15 residues. Germline-derived CDR1 and CDR2 are SGHDT and YYEEEE. The CDR3, as DNA: TGTGCCAGCAGCTCGGGGGCGGTTTCCTACAATGAGCAGTTCTTC. This codes for CASSSGAVSYNEQFF.

This clonotype was seen a handful of times. A read error is possible here, since a much larger clone lies one base away. This sequence joins TRBV6-2 or TRBV6-3 and TRBJ2-3, with D possibly being TRBD2 (6 bases). This CDR3 contains 13 residues. In germline, CDR1 is MNHEY, CDR2 SVGEGT. The CDR3 loop is CVSMEGRGDTQYF. Written as DNA, the CDR3 is TGTGTCAGCATGGAGGGGCGTGGAGATACGCAGTATTTT.

This chain uses TRBV4-2 with TRBJ2-3, with D tentatively TRBD2 (5 bases). Germline V CDR1 and CDR2: LGHNA, YNFKEQ. CDR3 length: 17 amino acids. Trimming cost V 0 bases and J 3 bases, with 16 bases left between them. CDR3 loop: CASSQEASTRGTDTQYF. CDR3 coding DNA: TGTGCCAGCAGCCAAGAGGCTAGCACTCGTGGAACAGATACGCAGTATTTT.

This clonotype came up many times. This rearrangement joins TRBV6-6 to TRBJ2-7; D call uncertain. V lost 0 bases and J 0 bases, leaving 12 bases between the germline ends. This CDR3 has 16 amino acids. The germline CDR1 and CDR2 sequences are MNHNY and SVGAGI (reference sequence). The chain's CDR3 is CASSYSTQKLSYEQYF. The CDR3 nucleotides are TGTGCCAGCAGTTACTCGACACAGAAACTCTCCTACGAGCAGTACTTC.

Many counts were recorded for this clonotype. This chain uses TRBV11-2 with TRBJ2-3; 7 bases agree with TRBD2. The CDR3 contains 16 residues. V was clipped by 4 bases and J by 7 bases; unmatched bases: 14. The germline gives CDR1 SGHAT, CDR2 FQNNGV. The CDR3 DNA is TGTGCCAGCAGCTACACAAGGCAGGGCGGGGGTAATACGCAGTATTTT. It specifies CASSYTRQGGGNTQYF.

This clonotype was found a few times. The V gene is TRBV25-1, the J gene TRBJ1-1; TRBD1 might be the D (5 bases). The CDR3 extends over 12 amino acids. The germline V gene has CDR1 MGHDK and CDR2 SYGVNS. The V gene lost 1 base and the J gene lost 8 bases, with 8 bases spanning the gap. The DNA for the CDR3 is TGTGCCAGCAGTGAATGGGGCAGGGAAGCTTTCTTT. It encodes CASSEWGREAFF.

In its sample, this clonotype was seen a few times. This sequence joins TRBV4-2 and TRBJ2-6, with 9 bases that match TRBD1. Per germline, CDR1 LGHNA and CDR2 YNFKEQ. This CDR3 spans 17 amino acids. The junction had 0 bases not matched to a gene; V was cut back by 0 bases and J by 0 bases. The CDR3 nucleotides are TGTGCCAGCAGCCAAGAGACAGGGGGCTCTGGGGCCAACGTCCTGACTTTC. Translated: CASSQETGGSGANVLTF.

Only a few counts were recorded for this clonotype. The chain carries TRBV28 and TRBJ2-1, with D maybe TRBD2 (5 bases). Germline V gene lookup returns CDR1 MDHEN and CDR2 SYDVKM. V lost 7 bases to trimming and J lost 7 bases, with 23 bases between them. This CDR3 region has 16 residues. CDR3 DNA sequence: TGTGCCAGCAACCCAACTTACGAGAGGGTAGGGAATGAGCAGTTCTTC. Amino acid sequence: CASNPTYERVGNEQFF.

The chain is built from TRBV11-2 and TRBJ2-3; TRBD2 matches at 12 bases. There are 17 residues in the CDR3. The trim removed 2 bases at V and 4 bases at J, leaving 7 bases unmatched. Germline V gene sequence: CDR1 SGHAT, CDR2 FQNNGV. CDR3 protein: CASSLTETSGGADTQYF. The CDR3 nucleotides read TGTGCCAGCAGCTTAACCGAGACTAGCGGGGGTGCAGATACGCAGTATTTT.

There are many counts of this clonotype. The chain couples TRBV7-9 to TRBJ2-7; D is ambiguous. The CDR3 has 12 residues. With 5 bases removed from V and 6 bases from J, the gap between germline ends came to 11 bases. CDR1 and CDR2 (germline): SEHNR, FQNEAQ (reference sequence). CDR3 in amino acids: CASSSPGGEQYF. The DNA for the CDR3 is TGTGCCAGCAGCAGCCCAGGCGGCGAGCAGTACTTC. Together with reference TRBV7-9 and TRBJ2-7, the CDR3 gives the full variable domain: DTGVSQNPRHKITKRGQNVTFRCDPISEHNRLYWYRQTLGQGPEFLTYFQNEAQLEKSRLLSDRFSAERPKGSFSTLEIQRTEQGDSAMYLCASSSPGGEQYFGPGTRLTVT.

This chain uses TRBV9 with TRBJ2-7, with 7 bases identical to TRBD2. V trimming: 4 bases; J trimming: 1 base; junction bases outside the gene matches: 2. CDR3 length: 13 residues. The germline gives CDR1 SGDLS, CDR2 YYNGEE. The CDR3 loop is CASSPGGSYEQYF. CDR3 bases: TGTGCCAGCAGCCCCGGGGGGTCCTACGAGCAGTACTTC.

This clonotype occurred a few times. This chain joins TRBV28 and TRBJ1-2, with D maybe TRBD1 (6 bases). This CDR3 is 13 amino acids long. V was trimmed by 6 bases and J by 4 bases, leaving 12 bases between them. Germline V CDR1 and CDR2: MDHEN, SYDVKM. The CDR3 loop is CASRTRGFYGYTF. CDR3 sequence (DNA): TGTGCCAGCAGGACCAGGGGATTCTATGGCTACACCTTC.

The V call is TRBV29-1, the J call TRBJ2-1; 7 bases match TRBD1. The CDR3 spans 13 residues. Germline V gives CDR1 SQVTM, CDR2 ANQGSEA. Unmatched junction bases numbered 5, after V lost 5 bases and J lost 4 bases. CDR3 DNA sequence: TGCAGCGTTACAGGGGATATTTACAATGAGCAGTTCTTC. It translates to CSVTGDIYNEQFF.

This clonotype came up a few times. The chain employs TRBV12-3 or TRBV12-4 and TRBJ2-1; D ambiguous. The CDR3 is 11 residues long. V was clipped by 5 bases and J by 6 bases, with 5 bases between them. The DNA for the CDR3 is TGTGCCAGCAGTACACTCAATGAGCAGTTCTTC. Protein: CASSTLNEQFF.